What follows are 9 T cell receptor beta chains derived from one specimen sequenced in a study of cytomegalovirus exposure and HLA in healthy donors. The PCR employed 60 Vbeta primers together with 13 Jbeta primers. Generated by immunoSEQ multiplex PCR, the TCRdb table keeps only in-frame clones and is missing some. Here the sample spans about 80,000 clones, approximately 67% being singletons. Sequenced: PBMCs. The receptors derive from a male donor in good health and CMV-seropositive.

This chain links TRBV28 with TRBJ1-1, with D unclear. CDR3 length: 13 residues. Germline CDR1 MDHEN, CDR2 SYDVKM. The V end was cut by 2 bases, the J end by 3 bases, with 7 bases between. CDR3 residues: CASSLGLDTEAFF. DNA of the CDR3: TGTGCCAGCAGTTTAGGCCTGGACACTGAAGCTTTCTTT.

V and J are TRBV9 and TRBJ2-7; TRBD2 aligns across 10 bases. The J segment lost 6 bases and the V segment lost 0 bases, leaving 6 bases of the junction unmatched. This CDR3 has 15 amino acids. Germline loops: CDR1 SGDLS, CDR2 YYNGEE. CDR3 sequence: CASSVGTSGRAEQYF. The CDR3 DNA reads TGTGCCAGCAGCGTAGGGACTAGCGGCCGTGCCGAGCAGTACTTC.

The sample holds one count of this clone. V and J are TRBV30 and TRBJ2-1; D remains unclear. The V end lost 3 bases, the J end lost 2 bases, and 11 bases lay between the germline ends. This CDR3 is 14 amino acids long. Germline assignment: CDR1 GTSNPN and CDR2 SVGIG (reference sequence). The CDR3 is CAWRRLGPYNEQFF. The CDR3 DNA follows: TGTGCCTGGAGGAGGCTAGGCCCCTACAATGAGCAGTTCTTC.

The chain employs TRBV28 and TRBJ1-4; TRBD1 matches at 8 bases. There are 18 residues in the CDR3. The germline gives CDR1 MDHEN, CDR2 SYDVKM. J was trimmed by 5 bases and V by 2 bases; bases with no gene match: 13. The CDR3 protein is CASSLTGQGRALNEKLFF. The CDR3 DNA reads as TGTGCCAGCAGTTTAACTGGACAGGGAAGGGCTTTGAATGAAAAACTGTTTTTT.

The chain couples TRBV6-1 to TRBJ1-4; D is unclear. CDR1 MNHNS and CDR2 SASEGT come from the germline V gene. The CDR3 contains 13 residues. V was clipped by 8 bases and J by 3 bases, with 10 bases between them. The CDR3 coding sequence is TGTGCCAGCTCATGGAGGGCTAATGAAAAACTGTTTTTT. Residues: CASSWRANEKLFF.

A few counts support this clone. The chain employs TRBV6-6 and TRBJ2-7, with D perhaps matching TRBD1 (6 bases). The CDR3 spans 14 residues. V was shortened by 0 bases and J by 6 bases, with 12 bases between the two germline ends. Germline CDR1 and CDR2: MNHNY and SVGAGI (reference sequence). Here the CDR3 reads CASSYSIQGTEQYF. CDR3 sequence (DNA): TGTGCCAGCAGTTACTCCATCCAGGGGACCGAGCAGTACTTC.

CDR3 in amino acids: CASSLERGGTEAFF. The CDR3 DNA reads TGCGCCAGCAGCTTGGAAAGGGGGGGCACTGAAGCTTTCTTT. V and J are TRBV5-1 and TRBJ1-1, with a possible D match to TRBD1 (6 bases). V lost 0 bases and J 4 bases, leaving 10 bases between the germline ends. Germline V gene sequence: CDR1 SGHRS, CDR2 YFSETQ. The CDR3 has 14 residues.

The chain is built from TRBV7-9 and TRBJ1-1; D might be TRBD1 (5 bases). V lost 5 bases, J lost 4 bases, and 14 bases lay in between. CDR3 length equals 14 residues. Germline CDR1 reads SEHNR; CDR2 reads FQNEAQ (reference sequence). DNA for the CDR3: TGTGCCAGCAGCCCCCGGGGGGGACCCACTGAAGCTTTCTTT. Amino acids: CASSPRGGPTEAFF.

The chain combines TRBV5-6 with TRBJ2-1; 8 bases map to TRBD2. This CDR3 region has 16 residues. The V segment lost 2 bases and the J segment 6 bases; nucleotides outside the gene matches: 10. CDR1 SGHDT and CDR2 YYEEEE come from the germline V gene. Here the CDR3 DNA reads TGTGCCAGCAGCTTTATGTCGCCCGGGGGGGGCAATGAGCAGTTCTTC. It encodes CASSFMSPGGGNEQFF. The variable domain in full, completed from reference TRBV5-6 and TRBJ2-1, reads DAGVTQSPTHLIKTRGQQVTLRCSPKSGHDTVSWYQQALGQGPQFIFQYYEEEERQRGNFPDRFSGHQFPNYSSELNVNALLLGDSALYLCASSFMSPGGGNEQFFGPGTRLTVL.